The next 14 T cell receptor beta chains were all read from a single sample in a study of blood T cell repertoires in COVID-19. Profiled with immunoSEQ multiplex PCR; TCRdb holds only in-frame clones, not every one. This sample carries fewer than 300,000 clones, about nine tenths of them seen once, and the ten largest clones take roughly 6.1%. The sequencing sample was made of peripheral blood. The receptors shown here come from a woman between 45 and 65 years old with COVID-19, enrolled during active disease.

V gene TRBV9 combines with J gene TRBJ2-7; weak D call: TRBD1 (6 bases). Per the germline V gene, CDR1 is SGDLS and CDR2 is YYNGEE. The V and J ends lost 0 bases and 2 bases respectively, with 12 bases between them. The CDR3 length is 15 residues. The CDR3 loop is CASSVGPGVTYEQYF. In DNA, the CDR3 is TGTGCCAGCAGCGTAGGACCAGGGGTGACCTACGAGCAGTACTTC.

J is TRBJ2-5 and V is TRBV7-9, with 10 bases aligning to TRBD2. Trimming removed 7 bases from V and 5 bases from J; junction bases left unmatched: 10. The V gene's germline CDR1 is SEHNR and CDR2 FQNEAQ (reference sequence). The CDR3 is 15 residues long. This chain's CDR3 is CASTVASGSSETQYF. CDR3 DNA: TGTGCCAGCACGGTAGCTAGCGGGAGTTCTGAGACCCAGTACTTC.

V gene TRBV6-7 combines with J gene TRBJ2-5; 8 bases are shared with TRBD2. TRBV6-7 is noted as an ORF with a role that remains uncertain. The junction had 10 bases not matched to a gene; V was cut back by 5 bases and J by 5 bases. The CDR3 loop spans 15 amino acids. The CDR3 spells CASSSRAGGRETQYF. In nucleotides, the CDR3 is TGTGCCAGCAGTAGCCGGGCGGGGGGACGGGAGACCCAGTACTTC.

This clone turned up a few times. The chain employs TRBV29-1 and TRBJ2-7; 7 nucleotides line up with TRBD1. Germline-derived CDR1 and CDR2 are SQVTM and ANQGSEA. The junction had 8 bases not matched to a gene; V was cut back by 7 bases and J by 2 bases. The CDR3 is 13 residues long. In DNA form, the CDR3 reads TGCAGCGCCTTTGACAGGGACACCTACGAGCAGTACTTC. This gives the protein CSAFDRDTYEQYF.

This clone was seen once. This chain joins TRBV7-6 and TRBJ2-3; 14 positions match TRBD2. Trimming cost V 4 bases and J 3 bases; bases outside gene matches: 3. Germline lookup yields CDR1 SGHVS and CDR2 FNYEAQ. This CDR3 comprises 16 residues. CDR3 residues: CASSSRTSGRTDTQYF. CDR3 in DNA: TGTGCCAGCAGCTCCCGGACTAGCGGGAGGACAGATACGCAGTATTTT.

This clone appeared once. Written as DNA, the CDR3 is TGTGCCAGCAGCTTGCGTCCACCGAGACAGGGGGTAAACTATGGCTACACCTTC. Translation: CASSLRPPRQGVNYGYTF. V usage is TRBV7-2 and J usage is TRBJ1-2, with 9 bases that match TRBD1. Germline V gene lookup returns CDR1 SGHTA and CDR2 FQGNSA. V was pared by 3 bases and J by 2 bases, with 13 bases of the junction left unmatched. This CDR3 contains 18 residues.

The gene calls are TRBV15 and TRBJ2-1; D is perhaps TRBD1 (6 bases). The V end lost 3 bases, the J end lost 7 bases, and 10 bases lay between the germline ends. The length of the CDR3 is 13 residues. The V gene's germline CDR1 is LNHNV and CDR2 YYDKDF (reference sequence). In nucleotides, the CDR3 is TGTGCCACCAGCAGGTACAGGGAAAATGAGCAGTTCTTC. Protein sequence: CATSRYRENEQFF.

The rearrangement links TRBV7-2 to TRBJ2-3, with 13 nucleotides matching TRBD2. The V and J ends lost 11 bases and 5 bases, in that order; junction bases with no gene match: 13. This CDR3 region has 16 residues. Looked up from germline, CDR1 is SGHTA and CDR2 is FQGNSA. The CDR3 sequence is CASEKRTSGRRDTQYF. The CDR3, as DNA: TGTGCCTCGGAAAAGCGGACTAGCGGGAGAAGAGATACGCAGTATTTT.

This chain links TRBV27 with TRBJ1-1; perhaps TRBD1 as D (5 bases). The germline gives CDR1 MNHEY, CDR2 SMNVEV (reference sequence). Trimming took 2 bases from V and 5 from J, leaving 9 bases between them. The CDR3 contains 13 residues. CDR3 sequence: CASSLGGATEAFF. CDR3 sequence (DNA): TGTGCCAGCAGTTTAGGAGGGGCTACTGAAGCTTTCTTT.

V gene TRBV7-8 combines with J gene TRBJ1-2, with TRBD1 matching over 9 bases. Germline CDR1 and CDR2: SGHVS and FQNEAQ. With 5 bases clipped from V and 2 bases from J, the junction kept 9 bases outside the gene matches. CDR3 length equals 16 residues. The CDR3: CASSHTGGAWNYGYTF. As DNA, the CDR3 is TGTGCCAGCAGCCATACAGGGGGCGCTTGGAACTATGGCTACACCTTC.

The chain carries TRBV18 and TRBJ2-2; weak D call: TRBD1 (5 bases). The ends were cut back, 6 bases at V and 7 bases at J, with 12 bases in the middle. This CDR3 has 13 residues. Germline V gene data show CDR1 as KGHSH and CDR2 as LQKENI. CDR3 region: CASSPDQGGELFF. The CDR3 nucleotides read TGTGCCAGCTCGCCCGACCAGGGCGGGGAGCTGTTTTTT.

This rearrangement joins TRBV12-5 to TRBJ2-3; D is perhaps TRBD2 (5 bases). The germline V and J ends were trimmed by 1 base and 3 bases, with 11 bases remaining between them. The germline CDR1 and CDR2 sequences are LGHNT and FRNRAP. This CDR3 has 15 residues. CDR3 protein: CASGLALAKTDTQYF. The CDR3 bases are TGTGCTAGTGGTTTGGCCCTAGCAAAGACAGATACGCAGTATTTT.

This clone was seen once. The rearrangement joins TRBV5-1 to TRBJ2-7, with 10 bases aligning to TRBD1. Germline V gives CDR1 SGHRS, CDR2 YFSETQ. CDR3 length equals 14 residues. J was trimmed by 6 bases and V by 0 bases; bases with no gene match: 3. The CDR3 sequence: CASSLETGGSEQYF. Here the CDR3 DNA reads TGCGCCAGCAGCTTGGAGACAGGGGGCTCCGAGCAGTACTTC.

This chain joins TRBV29-1 and TRBJ2-1; 8 bases are a match to TRBD2. The CDR3 runs to 14 residues. The V segment lost 3 bases and the J segment 2 bases; nucleotides outside the gene matches: 3. CDR1 is SQVTM and CDR2 is ANQGSEA in the germline V gene. CDR3 sequence: CSVDLSGTYNEQFF. The CDR3 nucleotides are TGCAGCGTTGACCTTAGCGGGACCTACAATGAGCAGTTCTTC.